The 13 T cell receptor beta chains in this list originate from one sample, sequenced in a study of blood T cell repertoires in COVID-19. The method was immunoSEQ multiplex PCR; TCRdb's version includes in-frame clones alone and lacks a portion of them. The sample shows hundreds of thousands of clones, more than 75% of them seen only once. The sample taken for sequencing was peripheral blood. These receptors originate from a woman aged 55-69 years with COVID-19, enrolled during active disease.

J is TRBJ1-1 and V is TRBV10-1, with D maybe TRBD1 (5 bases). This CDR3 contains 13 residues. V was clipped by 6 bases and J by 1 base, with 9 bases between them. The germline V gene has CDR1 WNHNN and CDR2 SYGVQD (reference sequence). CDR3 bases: TGCGCCAGCAGAGCCGGGGGGAACACTGAAGCTTTCTTT. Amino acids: CASRAGGNTEAFF.

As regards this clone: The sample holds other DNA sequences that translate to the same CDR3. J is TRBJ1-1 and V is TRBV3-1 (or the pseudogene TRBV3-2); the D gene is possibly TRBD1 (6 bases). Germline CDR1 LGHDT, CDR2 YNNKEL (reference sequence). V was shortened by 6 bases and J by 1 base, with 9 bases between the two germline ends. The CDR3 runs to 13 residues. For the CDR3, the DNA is TGTGCCAGCAGTCAACAGGGGAACACTGAAGCTTTCTTT. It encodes CASSQQGNTEAFF.

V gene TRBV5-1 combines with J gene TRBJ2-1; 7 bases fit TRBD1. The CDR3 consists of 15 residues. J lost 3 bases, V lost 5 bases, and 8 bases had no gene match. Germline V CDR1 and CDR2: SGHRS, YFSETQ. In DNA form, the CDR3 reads TGCGCCAGCAGATTAGAGGGGGCCTACTACAATGAGCAGTTCTTC. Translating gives CASRLEGAYYNEQFF.

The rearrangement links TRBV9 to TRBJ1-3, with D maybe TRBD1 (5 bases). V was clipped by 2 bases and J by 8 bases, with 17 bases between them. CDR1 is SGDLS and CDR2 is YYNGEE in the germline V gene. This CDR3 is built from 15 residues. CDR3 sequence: CASSVSAGARDTIYF. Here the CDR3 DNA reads TGTGCCAGCAGCGTTTCCGCTGGAGCCAGGGACACCATATATTTT.

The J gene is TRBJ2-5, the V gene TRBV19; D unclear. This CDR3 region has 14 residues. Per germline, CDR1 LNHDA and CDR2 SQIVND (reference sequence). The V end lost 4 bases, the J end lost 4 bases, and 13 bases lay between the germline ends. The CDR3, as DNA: TGTGCCAGTAGTAGGAGTCCAACCGGAGAGACCCAGTACTTC. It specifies CASSRSPTGETQYF.

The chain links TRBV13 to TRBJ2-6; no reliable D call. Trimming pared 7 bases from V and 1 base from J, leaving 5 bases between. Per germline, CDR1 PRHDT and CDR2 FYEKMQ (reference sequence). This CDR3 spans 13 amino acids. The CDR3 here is CASTRSGANVLTF. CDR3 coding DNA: TGTGCCAGCACCCGGTCTGGGGCCAACGTCCTGACTTTC.

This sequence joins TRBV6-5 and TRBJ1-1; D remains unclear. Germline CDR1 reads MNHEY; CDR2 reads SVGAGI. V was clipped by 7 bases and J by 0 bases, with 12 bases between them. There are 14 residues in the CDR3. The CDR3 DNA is TGTGCCAGCATTTTCATGAGTTTGAACACTGAAGCTTTCTTT. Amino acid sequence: CASIFMSLNTEAFF.

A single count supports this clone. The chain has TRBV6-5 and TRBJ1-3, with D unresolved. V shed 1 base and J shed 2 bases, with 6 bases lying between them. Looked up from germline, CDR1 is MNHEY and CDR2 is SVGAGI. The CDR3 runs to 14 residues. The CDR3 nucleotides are TGTGCCAGCAGTTACTTCGGGGCTGGAAACACCATATATTTT. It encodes CASSYFGAGNTIYF.

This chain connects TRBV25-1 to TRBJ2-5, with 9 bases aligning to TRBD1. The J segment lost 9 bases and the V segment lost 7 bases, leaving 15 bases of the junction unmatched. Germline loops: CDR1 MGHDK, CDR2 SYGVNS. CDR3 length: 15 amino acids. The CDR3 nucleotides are TGTGCCAGCAATTCCGGGACAGGGCGTTCGAAGGCCCAGTACTTC. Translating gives CASNSGTGRSKAQYF.

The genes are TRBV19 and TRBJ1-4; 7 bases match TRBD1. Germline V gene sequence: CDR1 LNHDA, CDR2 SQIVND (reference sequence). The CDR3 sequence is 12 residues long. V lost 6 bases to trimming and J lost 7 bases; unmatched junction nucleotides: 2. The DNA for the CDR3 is TGTGCCAGTAGCACAGGGGCTGAAAAACTGTTTTTT. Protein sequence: CASSTGAEKLFF.

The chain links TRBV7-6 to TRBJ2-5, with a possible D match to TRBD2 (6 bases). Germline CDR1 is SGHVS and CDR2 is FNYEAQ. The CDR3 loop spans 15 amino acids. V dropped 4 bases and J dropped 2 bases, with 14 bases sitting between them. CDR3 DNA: TGTGCCAGCAGCTCTCCGGGAGCGCAGCAAGAGACCCAGTACTTC. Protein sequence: CASSSPGAQQETQYF.

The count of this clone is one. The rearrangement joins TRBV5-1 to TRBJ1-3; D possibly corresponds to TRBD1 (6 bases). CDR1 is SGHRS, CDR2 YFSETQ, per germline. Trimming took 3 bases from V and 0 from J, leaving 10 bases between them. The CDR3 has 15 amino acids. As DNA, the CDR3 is TGCGCCAGCAGCTCCGGACAGATCTCTGGAAACACCATATATTTT. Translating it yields CASSSGQISGNTIYF.

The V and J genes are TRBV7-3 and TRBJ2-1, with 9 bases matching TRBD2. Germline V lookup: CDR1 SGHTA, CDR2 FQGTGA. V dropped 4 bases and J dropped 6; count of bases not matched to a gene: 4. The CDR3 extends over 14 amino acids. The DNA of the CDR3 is TGTGCCAGCAGCTATAGCGGGGGTAGCAATGAGCAGTTCTTC. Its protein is CASSYSGGSNEQFF.